This T cell receptor (beta chain) was sequenced in a study of CD8 T cells in Susac syndrome. The authors negatively isolated CD8+ and CD4+ T cells and FACS-enriched TEMRA cells. Random-hexamer reverse transcription was applied to about 0.45 to 1 ug RNA. The amplification used immunoSEQ multiplex PCR on TCR beta CDR3; it spanned 54 Vbeta and 13 Jbeta. TCRdb re-analysed the immunoSEQ multiplex PCR reads in MiXCR, keeping a single row per CDR3 protein. The table has approximately 190,000 distinct CDR3 sequences, about 94% seen once. This CDR3 region has 17 residues. Trimming cost V 5 bases and J 0 bases; bases outside gene matches: 9. Germline CDR1 and CDR2: MRHNA and SNTAGT.

Sequencing was carried out using CD4+ T cells from PBMCs. The J gene is TRBJ2-2, the V gene TRBV6-4; 7 bases line up with TRBD1. This clonotype originated in a human donor in good health. The CDR3 DNA is TGTGCCAGCAGTTTCCAGGGGCAGGGGGCGAACACCGGGGAGCTGTTTTTT. Residues: CASSFQGQGANTGELFF.